The 30 T cell receptor beta chains reported below all come from one sample, sequenced in a study of monozygotic twins with inflammatory bowel disease. TCRdb re-called the 5' RACE reads; one entry per CDR3 protein, DNA not given. The listing contains around 380,000 distinct CDR3 sequences. Sequencing input: blood. These receptor sequences come from a human donor with ulcerative colitis or Crohn's disease, or a healthy co-twin of an affected twin (not recorded which).

The chain is built from TRBV19 and TRBJ2-3; the D call of TRBD1 rests on TCRdb alone, since no DNA is present to check it. The CDR3 totals 13 residues. The V gene's germline CDR1 is LNHDA and CDR2 SQIVND (reference sequence). Here the CDR3 reads CASSDRYTDTQYF.

The rearrangement joins TRBV3-1 to TRBJ1-3; TCRdb proposes TRBD1, but this gene call is untestable without DNA. The length of the CDR3 is 12 residues. Per the germline V gene, CDR1 is LGHDT and CDR2 is YNNKEL (reference sequence). The CDR3 loop is CASSPGGDTIYF.

The chain has TRBV6-2 or TRBV6-3 and TRBJ1-1; TCRdb's D call, TRBD1, is unchecked because there is no DNA. The CDR3 is 17 amino acids. From germline, CDR1 is MNHEY and CDR2 SVGEGT. CDR3 sequence: CASSRRGTGGLGTEAFF.

The chain couples TRBV25-1 to TRBJ2-7; TCRdb's D call of TRBD1 is untestable without DNA. Germline V gene data show CDR1 as MGHDK and CDR2 as SYGVNS. CDR3 length: 13 residues. The CDR3 protein is CASSEQGNYEQYF.

The chain couples TRBV12-3 or TRBV12-4 to TRBJ2-5; the D gene TCRdb calls, TRBD2, cannot be checked with no DNA. The CDR3 consists of 18 residues. This CDR3 reads CASSAGTSGRANWETQYF.

V and J are TRBV30 and TRBJ2-7; TCRdb names TRBD1, which stays unverified in the absence of DNA. Germline CDR1 is GTSNPN and CDR2 is SVGIG (reference sequence). The CDR3 is 12 residues long. CDR3 in amino acids: CAWSVSREEQYF.

The CDR3 sequence is CASSYGTINEQFF. The chain recombines TRBV12-3 or TRBV12-4 with TRBJ2-1. The CDR3 covers 13 residues.

The chain combines TRBV6-2 or TRBV6-3 with TRBJ2-5; TCRdb's D call, TRBD1, is unchecked because there is no DNA. Germline values: CDR1 MNHEY, CDR2 SVGEGT. The CDR3 covers 14 residues. CDR3 loop: CASMHDRGRETQYF.

This chain links TRBV5-1 with TRBJ2-3; TCRdb names TRBD1, which stays unverified in the absence of DNA. CDR1 and CDR2 (germline): SGHRS, YFSETQ. The CDR3 length is 15 residues. This CDR3 is CASSPGGGALGTQYF.

The chain has TRBV11-2 and TRBJ1-2. The CDR3 spans 13 residues. Germline V CDR1 and CDR2: SGHAT, FQNNGV. CDR3 sequence: CASSLTGRDGYTF.

This chain links TRBV9 with TRBJ2-3; TCRdb designates TRBD1, a call that cannot be tested without DNA. CDR1 and CDR2 from the germline V gene are SGDLS and YYNGEE. This CDR3 spans 13 amino acids. CDR3: CASSVGPGNTQYF.

This chain links TRBV5-4 with TRBJ2-5. Germline CDR1 SGHNT, CDR2 YYREEE (reference sequence). The CDR3 has 13 amino acids. The CDR3 region is CASSFEQQETQYF.

The J gene is TRBJ1-2, the V gene TRBV6-5; TCRdb proposes TRBD1, but this gene call is untestable without DNA. Looked up from germline, CDR1 is MNHEY and CDR2 is SVGAGI. This CDR3 has 16 residues. The CDR3 sequence: CASSYDLTGSIYGYTF.

This chain uses TRBV12-3 or TRBV12-4 with TRBJ1-4; the D call from TCRdb, TRBD1, cannot be confirmed without DNA. The CDR3 consists of 15 residues. This CDR3 reads CASSLSAGAGEKLFF.

CDR3 in amino acids: CSARGGLFNQPQHF. The rearrangement joins TRBV20-1 to TRBJ1-5; TCRdb selects TRBD1, and the lack of DNA leaves this call unchecked. This CDR3 has 14 amino acids. Germline V gene lookup returns CDR1 DFQATT and CDR2 SNEGSKA (reference sequence).

This chain connects TRBV28 to TRBJ2-1; TCRdb indicates TRBD1, and absent DNA this call remains unverified. The germline CDR1 and CDR2 sequences are MDHEN and SYDVKM. CDR3 length: 16 residues. CDR3 sequence: CASSFLGGPSYNEQFF.

The rearrangement links TRBV5-1 to TRBJ1-2; TCRdb gives TRBD1 as the D gene, but with no DNA this cannot be confirmed. CDR1 and CDR2 from the germline V gene are SGHRS and YFSETQ. The CDR3 has 12 amino acids. Here the CDR3 reads CASQDGVYGYTF.

The rearrangement links TRBV5-1 to TRBJ1-1; TCRdb outputs TRBD1, but without DNA this stays unchecked. The CDR3 is 15 residues long. Germline V gene lookup returns CDR1 SGHRS and CDR2 YFSETQ. CDR3 sequence: CASSGGQGSGTEAFF.

The chain carries TRBV25-1 and TRBJ1-6; TCRdb indicates TRBD1, and absent DNA this call remains unverified. Germline lookup yields CDR1 MGHDK and CDR2 SYGVNS. The CDR3 length is 14 residues. The CDR3: CASSETGKDSPLHF. The full variable domain, with the rest looked up from reference TRBV25-1 and TRBJ1-6, is EADIYQTPRYLVIGTGKKITLECSQTMGHDKMYWYQQDPGMELHLIHYSYGVNSTEKGDLSSESTVSRIRTEHFPLTLESARPSHTSQYLCASSETGKDSPLHFGNGTRLTVT.

The chain employs TRBV3-1 and TRBJ1-5. Germline V gene data show CDR1 as LGHDT and CDR2 as YNNKEL (reference sequence). There are 14 residues in the CDR3. CDR3 region: CASSQDRLNQPQHF.

The chain has TRBV4-3 and TRBJ2-1; TCRdb picks TRBD1, but there is no DNA to check that call. The CDR3 runs 13 residues. Germline assignment: CDR1 LGHNA and CDR2 YSLEER. Here the CDR3 reads CASSSWGSNEQFF.

The chain couples TRBV19 to TRBJ2-7; TCRdb's D call of TRBD1 is untestable without DNA. This CDR3 has 15 residues. Germline V gene sequence: CDR1 LNHDA, CDR2 SQIVND (reference sequence). The CDR3: CASSIRSRGSYEQYF.

This chain links TRBV20-1 with TRBJ2-2. Germline CDR1 and CDR2: DFQATT and SNEGSKA (reference sequence). CDR3 length: 14 amino acids. The CDR3 sequence: CSARVGRVTGELFF.

This chain's CDR3 is CASSGEVRNTIYF. J is TRBJ1-3 and V is TRBV21-1. TRBV21-1 has pseudogene status. CDR3 length equals 13 residues.

The V call is TRBV5-4, the J call TRBJ2-1; the TRBD2 assignment by TCRdb is unverifiable without DNA. CDR3 length: 21 amino acids. Germline V gives CDR1 SGHNT, CDR2 YYREEE (reference sequence). Here the CDR3 reads CASSLGTSGSMGRSSYNEQFF.

V is TRBV3-1 and J is TRBJ2-1. The V gene's germline CDR1 is LGHDT and CDR2 YNNKEL (reference sequence). The CDR3 has 16 residues. The chain's CDR3 is CASSQGGGSSYNEQFF.

The chain is built from TRBV4-3 and TRBJ2-5; lacking DNA, the TRBD1 call made by TCRdb goes unchecked. Germline lookup yields CDR1 LGHNA and CDR2 YSLEER. The CDR3 is 16 residues long. The CDR3 protein is CASSQDFQGYMETQYF.

The chain has TRBV9 and TRBJ2-1; TCRdb designates TRBD2, a call that cannot be tested without DNA. The CDR3 contains 19 residues. Germline lookup yields CDR1 SGDLS and CDR2 YYNGEE. CDR3 sequence: CASSVEPLIAGGSYNEQFF.

This chain connects TRBV10-3 to TRBJ1-3; TCRdb indicates TRBD1, and absent DNA this call remains unverified. Per germline, CDR1 ENHRY and CDR2 SYGVKD. CDR3 length equals 14 residues. This CDR3 is CAISGQGAGNTIYF.

The rearrangement uses TRBV5-4 and TRBJ2-1. Germline CDR1 reads SGHNT; CDR2 reads YYREEE (reference sequence). The CDR3 contains 14 residues. CDR3 sequence reads: CASSLRSSYNEQFF.